This T cell receptor (beta chain) was captured in a study of response to subunit inactivated influenza vaccine. Only a few counts were recorded for this clonotype. V lost 0 bases to trimming and J lost 0 bases, with 8 bases between them. The CDR3 totals 15 residues. Per germline, CDR1 MGHRA and CDR2 YSYEKL. From the RT-PCR reads, TCRdb called clonotypes with MiXCR, one entry per CDR3 protein. The sample has 290,000 or so distinct CDR3 sequences, 22% seen once. This clonotype was obtained from a man between 50 and 75 years old who received an inactivated influenza vaccine. This specimen consisted of PBMCs from blood, obtained roughly 20 months after vaccination. V usage is TRBV4-1 and J usage is TRBJ1-2; D not resolved. The CDR3 DNA sequence: TGCGCCAGCAGCCAAGACGATATTCCTAACTATGGCTACACCTTC. Translating it yields CASSQDDIPNYGYTF.